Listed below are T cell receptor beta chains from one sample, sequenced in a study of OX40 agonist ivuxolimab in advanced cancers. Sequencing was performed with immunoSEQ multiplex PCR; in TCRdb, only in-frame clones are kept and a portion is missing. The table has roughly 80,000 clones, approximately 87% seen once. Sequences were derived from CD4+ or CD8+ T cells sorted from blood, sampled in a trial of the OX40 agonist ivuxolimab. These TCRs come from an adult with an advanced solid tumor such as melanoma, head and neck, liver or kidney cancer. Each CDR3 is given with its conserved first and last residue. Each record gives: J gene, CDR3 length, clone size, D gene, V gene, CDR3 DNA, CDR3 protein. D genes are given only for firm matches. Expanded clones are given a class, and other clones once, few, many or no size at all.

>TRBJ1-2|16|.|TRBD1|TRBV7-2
TGTGCCAGCAGCTTAGGGCCCGGGACAGGGTATGATGGCTACACCTTC
CASSLGPGTGYDGYTF
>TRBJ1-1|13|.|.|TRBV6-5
TGTGCCAGCAGTTACTCGGCTGGCTATGAAGCTTTCTTT
CASSYSAGYEAFF
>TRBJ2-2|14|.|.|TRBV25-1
TGTGCCAGCAGTGCCCCTGGACACACCGGGGAGCTGTTTTTT
CASSAPGHTGELFF
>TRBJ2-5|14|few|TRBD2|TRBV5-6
TGTGCCAGCAGGTGGGAGGGGCGGCGAGAGACCCAGTACTTC
CASRWEGRRETQYF
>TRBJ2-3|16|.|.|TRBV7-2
TGTGCCAGCAGCTTTGTCGGGGCCGGCGGCCCAGATACGCAGTATTTT
CASSFVGAGGPDTQYF
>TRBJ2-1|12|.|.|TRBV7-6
TGTGCCAGCAGCTTTGGGGGACCTGAGCAGTTCTTC
CASSFGGPEQFF
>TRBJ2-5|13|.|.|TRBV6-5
TGTGCCAGCAGTCGCGTCCTTGGGGAGACCCAGTACTTC
CASSRVLGETQYF
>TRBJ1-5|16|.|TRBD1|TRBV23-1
TGCGCCAGCAGTCATTGCCTCGGGACAGTCAATCAGCCCCAGCATTTT
CASSHCLGTVNQPQHF
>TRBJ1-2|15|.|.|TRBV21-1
TGTGCCAGCAGCACAGGACAGGGGGCTGTTTGTGGCTACACCTTC
CASSTGQGAVCGYTF
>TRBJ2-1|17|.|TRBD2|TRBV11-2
TGTGCCAGCAGTCCGCGGGGGGGCTTGGGATCCTACAATGAGCAGTTCTTC
CASSPRGGLGSYNEQFF
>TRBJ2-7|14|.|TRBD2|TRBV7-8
TGTGCCAGCAGCTTAGGTGGACTAGCCTACGAGCAGTACTTC
CASSLGGLAYEQYF
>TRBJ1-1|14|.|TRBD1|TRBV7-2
TGTGCCAGCAGCTGGGGACAGACGAACACTGAAGCTTTCTTT
CASSWGQTNTEAFF
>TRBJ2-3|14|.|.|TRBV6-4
TGTGCCAGCAGTGACCAAAGTGGCACAGATACGCAGTATTTT
CASSDQSGTDTQYF
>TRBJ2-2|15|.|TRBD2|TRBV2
TGTGCCAGCAGTGTAGGCGGGGGGAACACCGGGGAGCTGTTTTTT
CASSVGGGNTGELFF
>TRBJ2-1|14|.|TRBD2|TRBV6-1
TGTGCCATCTTAGCGGGGGGCCCCGGGGATGAGCAGTTCTTC
CAILAGGPGDEQFF
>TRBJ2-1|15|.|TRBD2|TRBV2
TGTGCCAGCAGGGTTGGACTAGCGGGGGGATTTGAGCAGTTCTTC
CASRVGLAGGFEQFF
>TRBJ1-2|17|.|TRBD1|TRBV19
TGTGCCAGTAGTAGTGCCAACCAATTCAGGGGGCGGCTTGGCTACACCTTC
CASSSANQFRGRLGYTF
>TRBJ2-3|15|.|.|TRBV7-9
TGTGCCAGCAGCCTCGTCCAGGGAGGCACAGATACGCAGTATTTT
CASSLVQGGTDTQYF
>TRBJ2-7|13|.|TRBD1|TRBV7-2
TGTGCCAGCAGCTCCACAGGGGGAGGCGAGCAGTACTTC
CASSSTGGGEQYF
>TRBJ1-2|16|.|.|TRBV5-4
TGTGCCAGCAGCCTAGGGACAACCCCAGATCGGTATGGCTACACCTTC
CASSLGTTPDRYGYTF
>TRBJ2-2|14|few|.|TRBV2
TGTGCCAGCAGTGAAGCTCCTGTAGCCGGGGAGCTGTTTTTT
CASSEAPVAGELFF
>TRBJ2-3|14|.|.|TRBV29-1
TGCAGCGTCCAAGGGACCCCACGGGCTGATACGCAGTATTTT
CSVQGTPRADTQYF
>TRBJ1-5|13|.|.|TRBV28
TGTGCCAGCAGATTAGGTAGCAATCAGCCCCAGCATTTT
CASRLGSNQPQHF
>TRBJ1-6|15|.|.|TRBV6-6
TGTGCCAGCAGACCCGGGGGGGCAGGAGATTCACCCCTCCACTTT
CASRPGGAGDSPLHF
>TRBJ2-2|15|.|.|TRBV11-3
TGTGCCAGCAGCTTAGAAGGGGGAGGCACCGGGGAGCTGTTTTTT
CASSLEGGGTGELFF
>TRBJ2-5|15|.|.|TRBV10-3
TGTGCCATCAGGCGGGGGCGGGGGCCCCAAGAGACCCAGTACTTC
CAIRRGRGPQETQYF
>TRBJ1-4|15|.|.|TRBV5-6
TGTGCCAGCAGCTTCGAAGGGAGGCCGGGAGAAAAACTGTTTTTT
CASSFEGRPGEKLFF
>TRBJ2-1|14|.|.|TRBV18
TGTGCCAGCTTTACTACACTCACGGACAATGAGCAGTTCTTC
CASFTTLTDNEQFF
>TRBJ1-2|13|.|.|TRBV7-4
TGTGCCAGCAGCTTAGACAGATCCTTTGGCTACACCTTC
CASSLDRSFGYTF